The rows below give T cell receptor beta chains drawn from one sample of a study of OX40 agonist ivuxolimab in advanced cancers. Sequencing used immunoSEQ multiplex PCR; TCRdb keeps in-frame clones, though not all of them. In the table there are under 25,000 clones, around 86% of which are singletons. The source material was CD4+ or CD8+ T cells sorted from blood, sampled in a trial of the OX40 agonist ivuxolimab. The receptors come from an adult with an advanced solid tumor such as melanoma, head and neck, liver or kidney cancer. Each CDR3 is given with its conserved first and last residue. Fields, in order: clone size, V gene, CDR3 length, J gene, D gene, CDR3 protein, CDR3 DNA. A D gene is named only where the DNA matches it firmly. Size is omitted from some rows. Given values are once, few, many or a class for expanded clones.

clone size: .; V gene: TRBV5-5; CDR3 length: 15; J gene: TRBJ1-5; D gene: .; CDR3 protein: CASSLWDGSNQPQHF; CDR3 DNA: TGTGCCAGCAGCTTGTGGGATGGGAGCAATCAGCCCCAGCATTTT
clone size: .; V gene: TRBV29-1; CDR3 length: 14; J gene: TRBJ1-3; D gene: .; CDR3 protein: CSVAPELSRNTIYF; CDR3 DNA: TGCAGCGTGGCACCAGAACTCTCTCGAAACACCATATATTTT
clone size: .; V gene: TRBV27; CDR3 length: 13; J gene: TRBJ2-1; D gene: .; CDR3 protein: CASSFGLATGQFF; CDR3 DNA: TGTGCCAGCAGTTTTGGGCTAGCAACAGGGCAGTTCTTC
clone size: .; V gene: TRBV19; CDR3 length: 14; J gene: TRBJ1-4; D gene: TRBD1; CDR3 protein: CASSTPDRNEKLFF; CDR3 DNA: TGTGCCAGTAGCACGCCGGACAGGAATGAAAAACTGTTTTTT
clone size: .; V gene: TRBV28; CDR3 length: 16; J gene: TRBJ2-6; D gene: .; CDR3 protein: CASSSLDYSGANVLTF; CDR3 DNA: TGTGCCAGCAGTTCCCTTGACTACTCTGGGGCCAACGTCCTGACTTTC
clone size: .; V gene: TRBV19; CDR3 length: 16; J gene: TRBJ2-2; D gene: TRBD2; CDR3 protein: CASSIVSGASTGELFF; CDR3 DNA: TGTGCCAGTAGTATAGTTAGCGGGGCCTCCACCGGGGAGCTGTTTTTT
clone size: medium-sized; V gene: TRBV7-6; CDR3 length: 14; J gene: TRBJ1-1; D gene: .; CDR3 protein: CASSFGELNTEAFF; CDR3 DNA: TGTGCCAGCAGCTTCGGAGAATTGAACACTGAAGCTTTCTTT
clone size: .; V gene: TRBV4-1; CDR3 length: 15; J gene: TRBJ1-6; D gene: .; CDR3 protein: CASSQGQSLFSPLHF; CDR3 DNA: TGCGCCAGCAGCCAAGGACAATCGCTATTCTCACCCCTCCACTTT
clone size: few; V gene: TRBV11-2; CDR3 length: 12; J gene: TRBJ2-5; D gene: .; CDR3 protein: CASSLVQETQYF; CDR3 DNA: TGTGCCAGCAGCTTGGTACAAGAGACCCAGTACTTC
clone size: .; V gene: TRBV6-5; CDR3 length: 13; J gene: TRBJ1-1; D gene: .; CDR3 protein: CASRLLGITEAFF; CDR3 DNA: TGTGCCAGCAGGCTACTAGGGATAACTGAAGCTTTCTTT
clone size: few; V gene: TRBV18; CDR3 length: 17; J gene: TRBJ2-3; D gene: .; CDR3 protein: CASSSSLGQTSTDTQYF; CDR3 DNA: TGTGCCAGCTCATCGTCCCTTGGACAGACTAGCACAGATACGCAGTATTTT